This TCR beta chain was captured in a study of T cells in narcolepsy. Study at large: Enrolled donors included narcolepsy type 1 or type 2 patients and healthy controls.

Germline assignment: CDR1 MGHRA and CDR2 YSYEKL. This CDR3 has 19 amino acids. V shed 0 bases and J 5 bases; nucleotides not matched to a gene: 16. Regarding the study as a whole: Autoreactive clone sequences were missing from some blood memory CD4+ repertoires. Autoreactive HCRT-specific and TRIB2-specific clonotypes were marked in same-patient CSF-versus-blood CD4+ comparisons.

This clone has a handful of counts. Its cognate antigen is unknown. This table comes from immunoSEQ multiplex PCR, and its TCRdb copy is limited to in-frame clones, with some not included. This table holds 25,000 to 35,000 clones, approximately 87% found once. The sequence derives from a human donor in good health. The material sequenced was memory (CD45RA-) CD4+ T cells from blood. The chain joins TRBV4-1 to TRBJ1-3, with 7 bases lining up with TRBD1. CDR3 nucleotide sequence: TGCGCCAGCAGCCAAGATCGACGGACAGGAGGAAACGATAGAAACACCATATATTTT. Translated, it gives CASSQDRRTGGNDRNTIYF.